The rows below give T cell receptor beta chains drawn from one sample of a study of beta chain features in type 1 diabetes. Sequencing was performed with immunoSEQ multiplex PCR; in TCRdb, only in-frame clones are kept and a portion is missing. Of about 340,000 clones detected, under 8.5% appear once; the ten largest clones hold less than 0.45%. What was sequenced was central memory CD4+ T cells from blood. The receptors stem from a woman aged 18-30 years in good health. CDR3s include the opening cysteine and the closing phenylalanine or tryptophan. The order of the fields is clone size, V gene, J gene, D gene, CDR3 DNA, CDR3 protein. A D gene is named only where the DNA matches it firmly. A clone size is listed for some rows: how often the clone was seen (once, few, many), or a class if it is expanded.

>-|TRBV7-9|TRBJ1-1|-
TGTGCCAGTACCGGACAGAGGAACACTGAAGCTTTCTTT
CASTGQRNTEAFF
>few|TRBV7-2|TRBJ2-5|TRBD2
TGTGCCAGCAGCTTCGCCGGACTAGCGGGAAAAGAGACCCAGTACTTC
CASSFAGLAGKETQYF
>many|TRBV28|TRBJ2-6|TRBD2
TGTGCCAGCAGTTCCCCCTCATGGCGGGAGAACTTTGGGGCCAACGTCCTGACTTTC
CASSSPSWRENFGANVLTF
>few|TRBV10-3|TRBJ2-1|TRBD2
TGTGCCATCAGTGAGCGACTAGCGGGAGTTAATGAGCAGTTCTTC
CAISERLAGVNEQFF
>-|TRBV14|TRBJ1-1|-
TGTGCCAGCAGCCAAGATCACAGTACTGAAGCTTTCTTT
CASSQDHSTEAFF
>-|TRBV18|TRBJ2-5|-
TGTGCCAGCTCACCAGCGGTTCTGGAGACCCAGTACTTC
CASSPAVLETQYF
>few|TRBV28|TRBJ2-7|-
TGTGCCAGCAGTTCCGGGATGCTATACGAGCAGTACTTC
CASSSGMLYEQYF
>-|TRBV5-1|TRBJ2-7|-
TGCGCCAGCAGCTTGGCTGCGGCTACCTACGAGCAGTACTTC
CASSLAAATYEQYF
>few|TRBV28|TRBJ2-7|-
TGTGCCACCTGGGACCAACACTACGAGCAGTACTTC
CATWDQHYEQYF
>-|TRBV14|TRBJ2-2|TRBD1
TGTGCCAGCAGCCGGGACAGGGGCACCGGGGAGCTGTTTTTT
CASSRDRGTGELFF
>many|TRBV29-1|TRBJ1-1|TRBD1
TGCAGCGTTCGGACAGGGCCCACTGAAGCTTTCTTT
CSVRTGPTEAFF
>few|TRBV5-1|TRBJ2-1|TRBD2
TGCGCCAGCGTCGGGGACTACCAGTTCGATGAGCAGTTCTTC
CASVGDYQFDEQFF
>-|TRBV27|TRBJ1-4|-
TGTGCCAGCAGTCCCCTTCGGGAAAATGAAAAACTGTTTTTT
CASSPLRENEKLFF
>few|TRBV6-6|TRBJ2-3|-
TGTGCCAGCAGTTTTAGCGGCTCCACAGATACGCAGTATTTT
CASSFSGSTDTQYF
>few|TRBV6-5|TRBJ2-3|-
TGTGCCAGCAGTTACTCAGCAGGTCAAGATACGCAGTATTTT
CASSYSAGQDTQYF
>-|TRBV6-1|TRBJ2-7|-
TGTGCCAGCCGTGCAGGGAAGACAGCATCCTACGAGCAGTACTTC
CASRAGKTASYEQYF
>many|TRBV19|TRBJ2-1|TRBD1
TGTGCCAGTAGTATTTGGGCAGGGGGCAGGAATGAGCAGTTCTTC
CASSIWAGGRNEQFF
>few|TRBV19|TRBJ2-1|-
TGTGCCAGTAGTCCAGGGGGCGGGAGGGCCAATGAGCAGTTCTTC
CASSPGGGRANEQFF
>few|TRBV18|TRBJ2-7|-
TGTGCCAGCTCACAGACAGCCTACGAGCAGTACTTC
CASSQTAYEQYF
>-|TRBV12-5|TRBJ2-5|TRBD1
TGTGCTAGTGGTCCAAGGGACAGGGGGGCCCAAGAGACCCAGTACTTC
CASGPRDRGAQETQYF
>few|TRBV28|TRBJ2-2|TRBD1
TGTGCCAGCGTGACAGGGGGCACCGGGGAGCTGTTTTTT
CASVTGGTGELFF
>-|TRBV6-5|TRBJ1-5|-
TGTGCCAGCAGTGAAAGCGGATCGGACCAGCCCCAGCATTTT
CASSESGSDQPQHF
>-|TRBV7-9|TRBJ2-5|-
TGTGCCAGCAGCTTACAAGCGGAGATCACCCAGTACTTC
CASSLQAEITQYF
>-|TRBV7-2|TRBJ2-1|-
TGTGCCAGCGTTATCGCCTTAAGCTCCTACAATGAGCAGTTCTTC
CASVIALSSYNEQFF
>-|TRBV27|TRBJ2-5|-
TGTGCCAGCAGTTTATCGTTTATCAGCGGCCAAGAGACCCAGTACTTC
CASSLSFISGQETQYF
>-|TRBV4-3|TRBJ1-1|-
TGCGCCAGTTCAGGGGTTGGCACTGAAGCTTTCTTT
CASSGVGTEAFF
>-|TRBV2|TRBJ2-3|TRBD2
TGTGCCAGCAGTCTAGCGGGCCGCGCAGATACGCAGTATTTT
CASSLAGRADTQYF
>few|TRBV7-2|TRBJ2-3|TRBD1
TGTGCCAGCAGCTTCCGACAGGGAAGTTACACAGATACGCAGTATTTT
CASSFRQGSYTDTQYF
>-|TRBV7-9|TRBJ1-4|TRBD1
TGTGCCAGCAGCCGGGACAGGGGGGCTAATGAAAAACTGTTTTTT
CASSRDRGANEKLFF
>many|TRBV5-1|TRBJ2-1|-
TGCGCCAGCAGCGGCCGGCCAGGGGACAATGAGCAGTTCTTC
CASSGRPGDNEQFF
>few|TRBV28|TRBJ1-5|TRBD1
TGTGCCAGCAGTATCCGGGACAGGGGTTTGCCCCAGCATTTT
CASSIRDRGLPQHF
>-|TRBV28|TRBJ1-5|-
TGTGCCAGCAGTTCCGGGGGCGCCGGAAAACAGCCCCAGCATTTT
CASSSGGAGKQPQHF
>-|TRBV14|TRBJ1-1|-
TGTGCCAGCAGCCCGTCGCAGGGCTGGGGCACTGAAGCTTTCTTT
CASSPSQGWGTEAFF
>-|TRBV7-3|TRBJ2-3|-
TGTGCCAGCAGCCCCGGGGCTAGCACAGATACGCAGTATTTT
CASSPGASTDTQYF
>few|TRBV27|TRBJ1-2|-
TGTGCCAGCAGTGTAGACAATCTTCGGGGCTATGGCTACACCTTC
CASSVDNLRGYGYTF
>few|TRBV19|TRBJ2-5|-
TGTGCCAGTAGTTCCTCGGTCCGCTTCCAAGAGACCCAGTACTTC
CASSSSVRFQETQYF
>few|TRBV11-2|TRBJ2-1|-
TGTGCCAGCAGCTCAACCGCCTCCTACAATGAGCAGTTCTTC
CASSSTASYNEQFF
>-|TRBV28|TRBJ2-3|TRBD1
TGTGCCAGCAGTTTAAGCGACAGGGTGGCGTATTTT
CASSLSDRVAYF
>few|TRBV28|TRBJ2-1|TRBD2
TGTGCCAGCAGTTTTAGGTGGAGGCGGGGGTACAATGAGCAGTTCTTC
CASSFRWRRGYNEQFF
>-|TRBV10-2|TRBJ2-5|-
TGCGCCAGCAGTGAGTCGCAAGGATCCCAGTACTTC
CASSESQGSQYF